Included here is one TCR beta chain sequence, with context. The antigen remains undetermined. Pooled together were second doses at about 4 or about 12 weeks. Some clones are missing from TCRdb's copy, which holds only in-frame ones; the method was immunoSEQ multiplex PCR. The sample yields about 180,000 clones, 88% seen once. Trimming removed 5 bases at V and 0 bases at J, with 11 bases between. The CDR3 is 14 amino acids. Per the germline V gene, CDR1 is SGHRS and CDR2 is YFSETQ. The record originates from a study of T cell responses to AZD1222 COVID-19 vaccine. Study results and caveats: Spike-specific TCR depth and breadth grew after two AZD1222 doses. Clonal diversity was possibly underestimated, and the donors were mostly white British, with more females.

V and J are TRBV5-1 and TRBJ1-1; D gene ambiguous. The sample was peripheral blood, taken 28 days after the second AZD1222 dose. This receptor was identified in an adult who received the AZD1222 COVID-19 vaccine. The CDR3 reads CASSTTGVNTEAFF. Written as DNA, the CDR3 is TGCGCCAGCAGTACTACGGGAGTGAACACTGAAGCTTTCTTT.